This T cell receptor beta chain was recovered during a study of T cell responses to AZD1222 COVID-19 vaccine. V was clipped by 3 bases and J by 5 bases; unmatched bases: 2. CDR1 is SGHRS and CDR2 is YFSETQ in the germline V gene. CDR3 length equals 14 residues. TCRdb's copy holds only in-frame clones and misses some; the assay was immunoSEQ multiplex PCR. The sample gives more than 85,000 clones, approximately 90% of which show up once; about 9.7% is in the top ten. Regarding this clone: As yet, its antigen is unknown.

General study points: Regions 160-218 and 743-854 held dominance among vaccine-associated CD4 TCRs, which spanned spike. Recipients of two AZD1222 doses showed rising Spike-specific TCR breadth and depth. Sampled repertoires all dated from after the peak T cell response. Mostly white British, mostly female donors; authors suggested clonal diversity may be underestimated.

This rearrangement joins TRBV5-1 to TRBJ2-1, with TRBD2 matching 10 bases. The input for sequencing was peripheral blood, taken on day 0 of AZD1222 vaccination. The TCR originated in an adult in good health. The CDR3 region is CASSYGTSDNEQFF. CDR3 nucleotide sequence: TGCGCCAGCAGCTATGGGACTAGCGACAATGAGCAGTTCTTC.